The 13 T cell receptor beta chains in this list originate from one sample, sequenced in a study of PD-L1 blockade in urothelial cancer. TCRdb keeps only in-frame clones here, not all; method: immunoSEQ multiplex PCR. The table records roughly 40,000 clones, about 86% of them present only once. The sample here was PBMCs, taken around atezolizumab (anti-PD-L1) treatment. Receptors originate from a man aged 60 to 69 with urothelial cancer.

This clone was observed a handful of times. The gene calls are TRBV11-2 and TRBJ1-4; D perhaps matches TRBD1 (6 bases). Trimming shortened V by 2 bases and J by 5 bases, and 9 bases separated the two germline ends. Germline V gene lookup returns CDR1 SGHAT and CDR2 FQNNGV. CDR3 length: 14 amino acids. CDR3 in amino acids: CASSLNRANEKLFF. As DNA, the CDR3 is TGTGCCAGCAGCTTAAACAGGGCCAATGAAAAACTGTTTTTT.

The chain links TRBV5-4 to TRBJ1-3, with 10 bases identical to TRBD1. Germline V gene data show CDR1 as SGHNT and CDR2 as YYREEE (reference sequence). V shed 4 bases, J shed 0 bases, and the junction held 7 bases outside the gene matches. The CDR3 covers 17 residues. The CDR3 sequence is CASSPAGTGASGNTIYF. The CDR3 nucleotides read TGTGCCAGCAGCCCAGCCGGGACAGGGGCCTCTGGAAACACCATATATTTT.

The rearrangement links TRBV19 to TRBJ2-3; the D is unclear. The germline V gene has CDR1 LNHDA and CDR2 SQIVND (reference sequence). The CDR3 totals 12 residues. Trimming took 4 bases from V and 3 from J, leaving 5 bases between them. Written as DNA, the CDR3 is TGTGCCAGTAGTACCCGGACAGATACGCAGTATTTT. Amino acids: CASSTRTDTQYF.

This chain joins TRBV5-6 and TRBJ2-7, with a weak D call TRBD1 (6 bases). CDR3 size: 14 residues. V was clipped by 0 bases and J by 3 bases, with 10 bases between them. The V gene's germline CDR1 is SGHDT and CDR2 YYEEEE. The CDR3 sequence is CASSLEGRGYEQYF. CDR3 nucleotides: TGTGCCAGCAGCTTGGAAGGCAGGGGCTACGAGCAGTACTTC.

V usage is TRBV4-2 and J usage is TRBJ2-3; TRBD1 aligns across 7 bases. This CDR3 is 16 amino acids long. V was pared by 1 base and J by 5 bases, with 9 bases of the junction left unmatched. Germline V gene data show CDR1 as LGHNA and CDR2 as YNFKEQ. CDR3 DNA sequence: TGTGCCAGCAGCCAAGGGGTACAGGGGAAGGGAGATACGCAGTATTTT. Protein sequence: CASSQGVQGKGDTQYF.

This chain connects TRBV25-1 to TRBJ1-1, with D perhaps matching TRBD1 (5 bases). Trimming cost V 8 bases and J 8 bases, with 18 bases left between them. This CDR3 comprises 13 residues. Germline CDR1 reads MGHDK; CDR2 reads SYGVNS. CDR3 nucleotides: TGTGCCAGCGCCAGACAGTCCGTGGCGGAAGCTTTCTTT. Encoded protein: CASARQSVAEAFF.

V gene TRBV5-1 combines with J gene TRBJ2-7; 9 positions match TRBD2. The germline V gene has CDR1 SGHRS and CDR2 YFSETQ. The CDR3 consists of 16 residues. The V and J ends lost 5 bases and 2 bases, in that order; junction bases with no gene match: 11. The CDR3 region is CASRRTSEGTPYEQYF. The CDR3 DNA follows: TGCGCCAGCAGGCGGACTAGCGAGGGGACCCCCTACGAGCAGTACTTC.

CDR3 region: CASRAGTNEAFF. The CDR3 DNA reads as TGTGCCAGCAGGGCCGGGACAAACGAAGCTTTCTTT. This sequence joins TRBV2 and TRBJ1-1, with a tentative D call TRBD1 (6 bases). Germline CDR1 reads SNHLY; CDR2 reads FYNNEI. The CDR3 covers 12 residues. The V end lost 6 bases, the J end lost 8 bases, and 13 bases lay between the germline ends. The complete variable domain, with remaining parts taken from reference TRBV2 and TRBJ1-1, reads EPEVTQTPSHQVTQMGQEVILRCVPISNHLYFYWYRQILGQKVEFLVSFYNNEISEKSEIFDDQFSVERPDGSNFTLKIRSTKLEDSAMYFCASRAGTNEAFFGQGTRLTVV.

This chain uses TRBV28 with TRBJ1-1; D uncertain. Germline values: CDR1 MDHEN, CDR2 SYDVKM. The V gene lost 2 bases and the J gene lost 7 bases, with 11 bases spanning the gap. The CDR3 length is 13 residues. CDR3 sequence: CASSLDNFDEAFF. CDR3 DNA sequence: TGTGCCAGCAGTTTAGACAATTTTGATGAAGCTTTCTTT.

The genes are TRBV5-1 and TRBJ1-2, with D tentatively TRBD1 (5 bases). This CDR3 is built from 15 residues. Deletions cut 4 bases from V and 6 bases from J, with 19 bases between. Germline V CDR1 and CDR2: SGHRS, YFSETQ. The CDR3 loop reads CASSTEPRVGNGYTF. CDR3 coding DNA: TGCGCCAGCAGCACCGAGCCCAGGGTTGGGAATGGCTACACCTTC.

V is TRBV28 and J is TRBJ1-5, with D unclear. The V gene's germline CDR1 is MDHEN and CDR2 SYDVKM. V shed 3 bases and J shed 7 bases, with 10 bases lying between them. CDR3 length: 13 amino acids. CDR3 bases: TGTGCCAGCAGTTTGGTTGGGAGCCAGCCCCAGCATTTT. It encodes CASSLVGSQPQHF.

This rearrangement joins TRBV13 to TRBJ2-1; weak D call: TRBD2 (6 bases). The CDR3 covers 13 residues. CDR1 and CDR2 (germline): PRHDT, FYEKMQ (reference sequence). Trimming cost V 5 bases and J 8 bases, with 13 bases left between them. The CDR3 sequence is CASSPIGGDEQFF. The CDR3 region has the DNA TGTGCCAGCAGCCCGATCGGAGGGGATGAGCAGTTCTTC.

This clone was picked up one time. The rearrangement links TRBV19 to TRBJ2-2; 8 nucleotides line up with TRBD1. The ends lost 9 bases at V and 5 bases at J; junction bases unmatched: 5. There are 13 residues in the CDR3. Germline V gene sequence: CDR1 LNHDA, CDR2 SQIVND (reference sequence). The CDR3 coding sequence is TGTGCCAGCAGACAGGGGCGTACCGGGGAGCTGTTTTTT. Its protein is CASRQGRTGELFF.